These T cell receptor beta chains were read from a single sample in a study of T cell responses to AZD1222 COVID-19 vaccine. Profiling relied on immunoSEQ multiplex PCR, and the TCRdb table lists in-frame clones only, not all of them. The table has approximately 140,000 clones, roughly 90% seen once; the top ten hold roughly 3.4%. The starting material was peripheral blood, obtained 28 days after the second AZD1222 dose. These TCRs come from an adult who received the AZD1222 COVID-19 vaccine. The CDR3 runs from the conserved cysteine through the conserved F or W. D genes are given only for firm matches. Part of the rows lack a size; the others show once, few, many or a class for expanded clones.

TRBV6-5,NA,NA,TRBJ1-3,TGTGCCAGCAGTCCTCGGGACACCATATATTTT,CASSPRDTIYF
TRBV11-2,NA,NA,TRBJ1-4,TGTGCCAGCAGCTTAGCCGGGGGGGGCAATGAAAAACTGTTTTTT,CASSLAGGGNEKLFF
TRBV7-3,NA,NA,TRBJ2-5,TGTGCCAGCAGCCCCCAGGGTTGGTTCCAAGAGACCCAGTACTTC,CASSPQGWFQETQYF
TRBV19,NA,NA,TRBJ1-5,TGTGCCAGTAGTATATCCCGGGGGGAACATAGCAATCAGCCCCAGCATTTT,CASSISRGEHSNQPQHF
TRBV9,NA,NA,TRBJ1-1,TGTGCCAGCAGCGCCAGGTCCTCGAACACTGAAGCTTTCTTT,CASSARSSNTEAFF
TRBV21-1,NA,NA,TRBJ1-4,TGTGCCAGCAGCAAAGTGGGAGGGTTGGAACTGTTTTTT,CASSKVGGLELFF
TRBV7-2,NA,NA,TRBJ2-7,TGTGCCAGCGCTTCAGGCTATTTATCCTACGAGCAGTACTTC,CASASGYLSYEQYF
TRBV5-1,NA,NA,TRBJ1-1,TGCGCCAGCAGCTTCGCCCCGTTCGGGGCCGGATCCACTGAAGCTTTCTTT,CASSFAPFGAGSTEAFF
TRBV6-5,NA,NA,TRBJ1-2,TGTGCCAGCGTCACCAATATGGGCAGGCTCTCCGGCTACACCTTC,CASVTNMGRLSGYTF
TRBV14,NA,NA,TRBJ1-2,TGTGCCAGCAGCCCAGGGTTTGGCTACACCTTC,CASSPGFGYTF
TRBV28,NA,NA,TRBJ2-7,TGTGCCAGCAGTTTCGAGGGGACCCTTTACGAGCAGTACTTC,CASSFEGTLYEQYF
TRBV10-3,NA,TRBD1,TRBJ2-7,TGTGCCATCAGTGAGCGGGACAGGATGGACGTGCAGTACTTC,CAISERDRMDVQYF
TRBV4-1,NA,TRBD1,TRBJ2-7,TGCGCCAGCAGCCCACGGGACAGGGGATCCTACGAGCAGTACTTC,CASSPRDRGSYEQYF
TRBV7-2,once,NA,TRBJ1-5,TGTGCCAGCAGCGCCTATGGGACCCAGCATTTT,CASSAYGTQHF
TRBV2,NA,TRBD1,TRBJ1-2,TGTGCCAGCAGTGGGGACAGGGGCTATGGCTACACCTTC,CASSGDRGYGYTF
TRBV2,NA,NA,TRBJ2-7,TGTGCCAGTCTCCCCAGGGACACCAACTACGAGGAGCAGTACTTC,CASLPRDTNYEEQYF
TRBV2,NA,NA,TRBJ1-4,TGTGCCAGCAGTGTTTCGGGGGCGGATGAAAAACTGTTTTTT,CASSVSGADEKLFF
TRBV27,NA,TRBD2,TRBJ2-7,TGTGCCAGCAGTTTACAGAGCGGGAAACCTTCCTACGAGCAGTACTTC,CASSLQSGKPSYEQYF
TRBV24-1,NA,NA,TRBJ2-7,TGTGCCACCAGTGAGGGATTTTCCTACGAGCAGTACTTC,CATSEGFSYEQYF
TRBV6-5,NA,NA,TRBJ1-5,TGTGCCAGCAGTTACTCCTCCGACTTGGGCCAGCCCCAGCATTTT,CASSYSSDLGQPQHF
TRBV3-1/TRBV3-2,NA,NA,TRBJ1-5,TGTGCCAGCAGCCAAGACTGGAGCAATCAGCCCCAGCATTTT,CASSQDWSNQPQHF
TRBV10-3,few,NA,TRBJ2-2,TGTGCCATCAAACAAGGGCTTGAGAACACCGGGGAGCTGTTTTTT,CAIKQGLENTGELFF
TRBV5-6,NA,TRBD1,TRBJ1-6,TGTGCCAGCAGCTCGGTACAGGGGTTCTATAATTCACCCCTCCACTTT,CASSSVQGFYNSPLHF